This T cell receptor beta chain emerged from a study of control samples from healthy donors and cancer patients (dated by TCRdb to 2018 to 2021). The protocol used for the library was the immunoSEQ multiplex PCR assay. TCRdb carries this immuneACCESS record with in-frame sequences only. Its versions omit some clonotypes, under half of them owing to an unresolved V gene in the studies checked, with the rest unexplained. This sample is represented by about 89,000 clones; roughly 84% of them were singletons. The ten top clones hold less than 2.5% of the sample. The CDR3 has 13 amino acids, counting the end cysteine and phenylalanine. Only the CDR3 region is kept as DNA, spanning 39 bases read in frame from base 1. CDR1 SGHRS and CDR2 YFSETQ were looked up in the germline V gene. V is cut by 2 bases and J by 0 bases, and the space between the germline ends is 2 bases. As to this clone: Its antigen specificity is not known. No base quality information exists; no much larger clone differs at one position. At the DNA level, this CDR3 is encoded by other sequences in the same sample as well.

Sequenced input: blood. This receptor was taken from a woman between 40 and 50 years old in good health. Recombination linked TRBV5-1 to TRBJ2-2, with the D segment identity uncertain. The CDR3 region has the sequence CASSLTNTGELFF. Here is the DNA: TGCGCCAGCAGCTTAACGAACACCGGGGAGCTGTTTTTT.